The 14 T cell receptor beta chains in this list originate from one sample, sequenced in a study of T cell changes during pregnancy in multiple sclerosis (dated by TCRdb to between 2019 and 2020). Library preparation was by the immunoSEQ multiplex PCR assay. TCRdb took this table from immuneACCESS and kept in-frame rearrangements with V and J called. Such tables lack part of the clones; where checked against another copy, unresolved V genes explain under half of the gap, and the rest is unexplained. In this sample the table shows 56,000 or so clones, roughly nine tenths of which occur a single time. About 0.41% of the sample is in the top ten clones. The sample was CD4+ T cells from peripheral blood mononuclear cells, taken in the third trimester of pregnancy. The source of these receptors is a female donor with multiple sclerosis, enrolled in a pregnancy study.

CDR3 coding DNA: TGTGCCAGCAGTCCCATCTCCGGGGGGGTGGGGGCCACTGAAGCTTTCTTT. It is translated as CASSPISGGVGATEAFF. This chain uses TRBV27 with TRBJ1-1, with D perhaps matching TRBD1 (6 bases). Trimming left V 5 bases short and J 4 bases short, with 23 bases between. The CDR3 extends over 17 amino acids. Per the germline V gene, CDR1 is MNHEY and CDR2 is SMNVEV (reference sequence).

CDR3 residues: CASSLVLAGDTQYF. The CDR3 nucleotides read TGTGCCAGCAGCTTGGTTCTAGCGGGAGATACGCAGTATTTT. The V call is TRBV5-6, the J call TRBJ2-3; TRBD2 matches at 8 bases. V dropped 0 bases and J dropped 5; count of bases not matched to a gene: 2. This CDR3 contains 14 residues. Germline-derived CDR1 and CDR2 are SGHDT and YYEEEE.

V gene TRBV4-3 combines with J gene TRBJ1-5; perhaps TRBD1 as D (6 bases). The germline V gene encodes CDR1 LGHNA and CDR2 YSLEER. This CDR3 has 16 amino acids. Trimming shortened V by 0 bases and J by 6 bases, and 15 bases separated the two germline ends. The CDR3 sequence is CASSQDLGGAGQPQHF. CDR3 sequence (DNA): TGCGCCAGCAGCCAAGATCTGGGGGGGGCGGGTCAGCCCCAGCATTTT.

This clone was recorded once. This chain uses TRBV10-3 with TRBJ2-2, with 8 bases that match TRBD2. CDR3 length: 17 residues. The germline V gene has CDR1 ENHRY and CDR2 SYGVKD. The V segment lost 4 bases and the J segment 0 bases; nucleotides outside the gene matches: 7. Written as DNA, the CDR3 is TGTGCCATCAGTGGGAGCGGGGGACTGGCGAACACCGGGGAGCTGTTTTTT. It translates to CAISGSGGLANTGELFF.

The genes are TRBV5-1 and TRBJ2-1, with 10 bases lining up with TRBD1. V dropped 2 bases and J dropped 8; count of bases not matched to a gene: 1. The CDR3 covers 13 residues. CDR1 is SGHRS, CDR2 YFSETQ, per germline. CDR3 residues: CASSFGQGDEQFF. The CDR3 DNA is TGCGCCAGCAGCTTCGGACAGGGGGATGAGCAGTTCTTC.

The chain carries TRBV6-1 and TRBJ2-3; 8 positions agree with TRBD2. The CDR3 contains 15 residues. V dropped 10 bases and J dropped 4; count of bases not matched to a gene: 13. Germline V lookup: CDR1 MNHNS, CDR2 SASEGT. The CDR3, as DNA: TGTGCCACCGCAATAATAGCGGGATCGGCAGATACGCAGTATTTT. It is translated as CATAIIAGSADTQYF.

V usage is TRBV7-9 and J usage is TRBJ2-7; 8 positions match TRBD2. The CDR3 contains 16 residues. Germline values: CDR1 SEHNR, CDR2 FQNEAQ (reference sequence). V shed 4 bases and J 4 bases; nucleotides not matched to a gene: 12. CDR3 DNA: TGTGCCAGCAGCTCCTTGGTAGCGGGATCAGAGTACGAGCAGTACTTC. Residues: CASSSLVAGSEYEQYF.

The rearrangement joins TRBV6-6 to TRBJ2-2; TRBD1 aligns across 8 bases. Trimming at V came to 5 bases and at J to 2 bases, leaving 7 bases not matched to a gene. The length of the CDR3 is 16 residues. Germline-derived CDR1 and CDR2 are MNHNY and SVGAGI (reference sequence). The CDR3 coding sequence is TGTGCCAGCAGTGCAGACAGGGGTCGCAACACCGGGGAGCTGTTTTTT. Encoded protein: CASSADRGRNTGELFF.

V and J are TRBV25-1 and TRBJ2-4; 7 bases map to TRBD2. V shed 3 bases and J 0 bases; nucleotides not matched to a gene: 8. The CDR3 is made up of 17 amino acids. Germline V lookup: CDR1 MGHDK, CDR2 SYGVNS. CDR3 loop: CASSDFSLAGAKNIQYF. In DNA form, the CDR3 reads TGTGCCAGCAGTGACTTCTCCTTAGCGGGAGCCAAAAACATTCAGTACTTC.

In the case of this clone: Other DNA sequences in the same sample also yield this CDR3. The chain links TRBV5-1 to TRBJ2-2; 7 bases match TRBD2. CDR1 SGHRS and CDR2 YFSETQ come from the germline V gene. The length of the CDR3 is 15 residues. V shed 5 bases, J shed 0 bases, and the junction held 4 bases outside the gene matches. CDR3 amino acids: CASSFGLANTGELFF. CDR3 DNA sequence: TGCGCCAGCAGTTTTGGACTAGCGAACACCGGGGAGCTGTTTTTT.

The chain combines TRBV9 with TRBJ2-1, with 8 bases aligning to TRBD2. V lost 0 bases to trimming and J lost 6 bases; unmatched junction nucleotides: 11. CDR3 size: 17 residues. In germline, CDR1 is SGDLS, CDR2 YYNGEE. CDR3 nucleotide sequence: TGTGCCAGCAGCGTAGCCTTACTGACGGGAGGGGGCAATGAGCAGTTCTTC. Protein product: CASSVALLTGGGNEQFF.

This clone is a singleton in its sample. This sequence joins TRBV15 and TRBJ1-2; D is perhaps TRBD1 (5 bases). V gave up 0 bases and J gave up 1 base, with 12 bases separating them. Germline V gene data show CDR1 as LNHNV and CDR2 as YYDKDF (reference sequence). This CDR3 comprises 16 residues. The CDR3 DNA reads TGTGCCACCAGCAGAGATCGGGGGGTCTATAACTATGGCTACACCTTC. As protein: CATSRDRGVYNYGYTF. Drawing the rest from reference TRBV15 and TRBJ1-2, the complete variable domain is DAMVIQNPRYQVTQFGKPVTLSCSQTLNHNVMYWYQQKSSQAPKLLFHYYDKDFNNEADTPDNFQSRRPNTSFCFLDIRSPGLGDTAMYLCATSRDRGVYNYGYTFGSGTRLTVV.

The CDR3 region has the DNA TGTGCCAGCAAGCCTGGAGGGCCGGGGACTGAAGCTTTCTTT. The encoded protein is CASKPGGPGTEAFF. V gene TRBV6-5 combines with J gene TRBJ1-1; D gene unclear. The length of the CDR3 is 14 residues. CDR1 and CDR2 from the germline V gene are MNHEY and SVGAGI. V shed 7 bases and J shed 5 bases, with 17 bases lying between them.

CDR3 in DNA: TGTGCCAGCAGCACAACCGGGACTGGGGCCGCTGAAGCTTTCTTT. It translates to CASSTTGTGAAEAFF. The chain has TRBV11-2 and TRBJ1-1; D perhaps matches TRBD1 (5 bases). The CDR3 is 15 amino acids. Germline values: CDR1 SGHAT, CDR2 FQNNGV. The V and J ends lost 5 bases and 6 bases respectively, with 19 bases between them.